This T cell receptor beta chain was identified in a study of control samples from healthy donors and cancer patients. This clone occurred once. Sequencing used immunoSEQ multiplex PCR; TCRdb keeps in-frame clones, though not all of them. The sample includes 160,000 or so clones, around 94% seen only once; the top ten take around 15%. Losses at the gene ends were 5 bases for V and 0 bases for J; bases not matched to a gene: 6. This CDR3 has 15 amino acids. The germline V gene has CDR1 LNHDA and CDR2 SQIVND (reference sequence). This rearrangement joins TRBV19 to TRBJ1-1; 7 nucleotides agree with TRBD1. The clonotype comes from a man between 60 and 70 years old with colorectal cancer. The sequenced material came from PBMCs. DNA for the CDR3: TGTGCCAGTAGTTTGTCCGGGACAGTGAACACTGAAGCTTTCTTT. Amino acid sequence: CASSLSGTVNTEAFF.